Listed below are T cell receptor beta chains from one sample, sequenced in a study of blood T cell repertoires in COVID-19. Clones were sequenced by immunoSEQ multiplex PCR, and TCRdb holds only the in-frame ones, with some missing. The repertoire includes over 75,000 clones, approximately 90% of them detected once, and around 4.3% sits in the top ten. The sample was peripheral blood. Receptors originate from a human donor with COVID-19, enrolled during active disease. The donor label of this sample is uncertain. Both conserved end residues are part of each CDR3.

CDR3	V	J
CASSEIVRGVRNYGYTF	TRBV6-1	TRBJ1-2
CASSLDGGEETQYF	TRBV5-1	TRBJ2-5
CASSQEASGSQQETQYF	TRBV14	TRBJ2-5
CASSGTALNYGYTF	TRBV2	TRBJ1-2
CASSLYAGSYEQFF	TRBV11-1	TRBJ2-1
CASGAGAVGGNQPQHF	TRBV30	TRBJ1-5
CASSRSGGLERYF	TRBV12-3/TRBV12-4	TRBJ2-3
CSVCIGGEGTQYF	TRBV29-1	TRBJ2-5
CASRDIVGYTF	TRBV6-5	TRBJ1-2
CSARTGRGVDTQYF	TRBV29-1	TRBJ2-3
CASTHTGGFDYGYTF	TRBV11-2	TRBJ1-2
CAAARAGEQFF	TRBV10-3	TRBJ2-1
CSVGTGTLEQYF	TRBV29-1	TRBJ2-7
CASSLGRQKNTGELFF	TRBV7-9	TRBJ2-2
CASSPGRGGLNEQFF	TRBV18	TRBJ2-1
CASSLGQEYGYTF	TRBV7-2	TRBJ1-2
CASSFRGRLSPLHF	TRBV5-6	TRBJ1-6
CASTTGTGVGEQYF	TRBV6-6	TRBJ2-7
CASSLAGTGELFF	TRBV6-4	TRBJ2-2
CASSGGTSGRTDTQYF	TRBV5-1	TRBJ2-3
CASSPAGSAHSPLHF	TRBV5-4	TRBJ1-6
CASMGLAGGQETQYF	TRBV6-5	TRBJ2-5
CASSLWTGYNEQFF	TRBV5-5	TRBJ2-1
CASTPDGQGHNEQFF	TRBV28	TRBJ2-1
CASSGTGYTYEQYF	TRBV19	TRBJ2-7
CASSIAGDTGELFF	TRBV7-6	TRBJ2-2
CASSAGRGLRVVGYTF	TRBV3-1/TRBV3-2	TRBJ1-2
CASSVAPTGYEQYF	TRBV9	TRBJ2-7
CASSTGRENSPLHF	TRBV5-5	TRBJ1-6
CASSKGQTGNTEAFF	TRBV19	TRBJ1-1
CASSLDRGNTGELFF	TRBV5-1	TRBJ2-2
CATSATGSLQETQYF	TRBV24-1	TRBJ2-5
CASSIRGTSNQPQHF	TRBV19	TRBJ1-5
CASERGPDGYEQYF	TRBV6-5	TRBJ2-7
CASVGGGLAGYYEQYF	TRBV9	TRBJ2-7
CASSLKLYQGYWRQPQHF	TRBV7-2	TRBJ1-5
CASSRRGRGEYGYTF	TRBV6-5	TRBJ1-2
CSASAGGNEKLFF	TRBV20-1	TRBJ1-4
CSVEVSGEYGYTF	TRBV29-1	TRBJ1-2
CASSPLQGTEAFF	TRBV19	TRBJ1-1
CASSVGQGVGPLHF	TRBV9	TRBJ1-6
CASSLGPGVHYEQYF	TRBV7-2	TRBJ2-7
CASSYSYRVRGYTF	TRBV6-5	TRBJ1-2